The clone carrying this TCR beta chain showed up many times. The antigen remains unidentified. These data originate in a study of identical twins. Everyone who donated was a healthy Caucasian. Unique molecular identifiers were in the cDNA, with template-switch universal primer binding. One entry per CDR3 protein results from TCRdb running MiXCR on the 5' RACE reads. The sample shows under 350,000 distinct CDR3 sequences, roughly 9.7% of them seen only once. Findings and limits, study-wide: Cord blood's abundant beta clonotypes had fewer insertions, unlike memory repertoires.

The same sample was also used in a study of yellow fever vaccine responses in identical twins.

This TCR was recovered from a young woman in good health. Sequenced material: CD8+ T cells sorted from blood.

CDR3 DNA sequence: TGTGCCAGCAGTCCCTTGGCTGAGGCCTACAATGAGCAGTTCTTC. Protein product: CASSPLAEAYNEQFF. This rearrangement joins TRBV6-4 to TRBJ2-1; D uncertain. Germline CDR1 and CDR2: MRHNA and SNTAGT. Trimming shortened V by 5 bases and J by 2 bases, and 13 bases separated the two germline ends. The CDR3 is 15 residues long.